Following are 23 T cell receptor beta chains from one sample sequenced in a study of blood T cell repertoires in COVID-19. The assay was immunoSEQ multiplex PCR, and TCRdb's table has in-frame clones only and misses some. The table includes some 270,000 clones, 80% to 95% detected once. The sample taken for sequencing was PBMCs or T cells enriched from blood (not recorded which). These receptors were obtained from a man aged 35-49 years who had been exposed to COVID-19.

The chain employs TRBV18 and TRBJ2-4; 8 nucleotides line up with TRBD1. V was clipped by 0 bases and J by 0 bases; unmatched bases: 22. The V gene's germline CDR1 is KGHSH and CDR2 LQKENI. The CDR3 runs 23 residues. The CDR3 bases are TGTGCCAGCTCACCACCGTTGGCCCCCGAGGGACAGGACCTGAATCTAGCCAAAAACATTCAGTACTTC. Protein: CASSPPLAPEGQDLNLAKNIQYF. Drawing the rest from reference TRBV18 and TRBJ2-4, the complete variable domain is NAGVMQNPRHLVRRRGQEARLRCSPMKGHSHVYWYRQLPEEGLKFMVYLQKENIIDESGMPKERFSAEFPKEGPSILRIQQVVRGDSAAYFCASSPPLAPEGQDLNLAKNIQYFGAGTRLSVL.

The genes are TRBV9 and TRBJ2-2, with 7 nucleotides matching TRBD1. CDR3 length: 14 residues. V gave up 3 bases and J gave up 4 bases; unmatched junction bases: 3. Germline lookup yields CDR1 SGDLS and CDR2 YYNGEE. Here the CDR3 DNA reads TGTGCCAGCAGCGGGGCAGGGGGCACCGGGGAGCTGTTTTTT. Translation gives CASSGAGGTGELFF.

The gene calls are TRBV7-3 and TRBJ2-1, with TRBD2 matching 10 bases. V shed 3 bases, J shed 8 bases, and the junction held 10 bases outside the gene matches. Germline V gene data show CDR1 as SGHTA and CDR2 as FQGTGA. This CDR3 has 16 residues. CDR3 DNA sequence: TGTGCCAGCAGCTTGACTAGCGGGCGTAGGGGGGATGAGCAGTTCTTC. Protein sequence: CASSLTSGRRGDEQFF.

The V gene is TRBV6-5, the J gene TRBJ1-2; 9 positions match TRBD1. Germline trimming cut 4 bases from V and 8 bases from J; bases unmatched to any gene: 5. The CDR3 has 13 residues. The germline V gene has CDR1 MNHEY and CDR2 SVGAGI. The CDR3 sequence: CASSLQGARGYTF. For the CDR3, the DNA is TGTGCCAGCAGTTTACAGGGGGCGCGAGGCTACACCTTC.

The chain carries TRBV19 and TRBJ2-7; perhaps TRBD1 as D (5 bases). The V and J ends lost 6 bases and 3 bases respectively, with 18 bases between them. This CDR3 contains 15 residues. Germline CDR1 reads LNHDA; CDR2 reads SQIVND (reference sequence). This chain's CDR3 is CASSLGDSRNYEQYF. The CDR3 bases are TGTGCCAGTAGCCTTGGCGACAGCCGAAACTACGAGCAGTACTTC.

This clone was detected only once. The CDR3 reads CASSPQGAFYGYTF. CDR3 sequence (DNA): TGTGCCAGTTCACCTCAGGGGGCGTTCTATGGCTACACCTTC. The chain combines TRBV19 with TRBJ1-2, with 8 bases identical to TRBD1. This CDR3 has 14 amino acids. The V gene end was trimmed by 8 bases and the J gene end by 4 bases; junction bases not matched to a gene: 9. Germline V gene data show CDR1 as LNHDA and CDR2 as SQIVND (reference sequence). Complete variable domain (other parts from reference TRBV19 and TRBJ1-2): DGGITQSPKYLFRKEGQNVTLSCEQNLNHDAMYWYRQDPGQGLRLIYYSQIVNDFQKGDIAEGYSVSREKKESFPLTVTSAQKNPTAFYLCASSPQGAFYGYTFGSGTRLTVV.

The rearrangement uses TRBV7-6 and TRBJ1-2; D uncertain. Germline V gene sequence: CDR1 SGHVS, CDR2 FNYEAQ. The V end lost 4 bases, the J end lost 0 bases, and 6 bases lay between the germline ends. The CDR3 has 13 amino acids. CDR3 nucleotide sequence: TGTGCCAGCAGCTACAGATCTAACTATGGCTACACCTTC. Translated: CASSYRSNYGYTF.

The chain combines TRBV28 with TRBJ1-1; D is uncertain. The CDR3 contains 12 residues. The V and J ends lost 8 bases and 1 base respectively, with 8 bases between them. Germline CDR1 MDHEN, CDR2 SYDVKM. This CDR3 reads CASGEGNTEAFF. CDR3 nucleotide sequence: TGTGCCAGCGGGGAGGGGAACACTGAAGCTTTCTTT.

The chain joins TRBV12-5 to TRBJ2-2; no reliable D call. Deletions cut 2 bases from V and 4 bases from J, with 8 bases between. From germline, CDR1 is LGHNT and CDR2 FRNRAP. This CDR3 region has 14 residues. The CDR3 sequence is CASGLRVATGELFF. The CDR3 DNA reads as TGTGCTAGTGGTTTGCGGGTTGCCACCGGGGAGCTGTTTTTT.

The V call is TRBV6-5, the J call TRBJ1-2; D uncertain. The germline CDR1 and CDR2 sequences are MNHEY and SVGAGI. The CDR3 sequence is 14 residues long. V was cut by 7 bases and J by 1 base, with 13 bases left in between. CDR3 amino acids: CASTGGGLNYGYTF. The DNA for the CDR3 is TGTGCCAGCACCGGTGGAGGGCTTAACTATGGCTACACCTTC.

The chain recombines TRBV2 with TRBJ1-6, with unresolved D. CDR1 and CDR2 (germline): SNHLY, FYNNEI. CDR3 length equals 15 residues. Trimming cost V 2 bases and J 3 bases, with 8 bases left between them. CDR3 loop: CASSEQMNYNSPLHF. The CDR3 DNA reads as TGTGCCAGCAGTGAACAGATGAACTATAATTCACCCCTCCACTTT.

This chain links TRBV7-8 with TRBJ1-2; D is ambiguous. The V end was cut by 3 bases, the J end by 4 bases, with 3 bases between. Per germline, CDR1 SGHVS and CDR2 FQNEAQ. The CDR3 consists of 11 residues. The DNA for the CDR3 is TGTGCCAGCAGCTTCCTCTATGGCTACACCTTC. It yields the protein CASSFLYGYTF.

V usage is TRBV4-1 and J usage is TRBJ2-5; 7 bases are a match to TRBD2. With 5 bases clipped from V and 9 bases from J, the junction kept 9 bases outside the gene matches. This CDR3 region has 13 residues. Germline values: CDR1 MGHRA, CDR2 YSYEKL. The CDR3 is CASSSSGPEAQYF. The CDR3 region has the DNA TGCGCCAGCAGCTCTAGCGGCCCGGAGGCCCAGTACTTC.

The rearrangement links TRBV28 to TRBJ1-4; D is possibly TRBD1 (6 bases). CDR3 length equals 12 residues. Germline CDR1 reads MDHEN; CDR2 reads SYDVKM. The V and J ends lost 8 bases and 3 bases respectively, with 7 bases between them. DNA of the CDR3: TGTGCCAGCTGGACAGCTAATGAAAAACTGTTTTTT. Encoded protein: CASWTANEKLFF.

The chain's CDR3 is CASSGQGSANEKLFF. CDR3 bases: TGTGCCAGCAGCGGACAGGGTTCGGCTAATGAAAAACTGTTTTTT. The genes are TRBV11-2 and TRBJ1-4; TRBD1 aligns across 8 bases. J lost 3 bases, V lost 5 bases, and 5 bases had no gene match. The CDR3 is made up of 15 amino acids. The germline V gene encodes CDR1 SGHAT and CDR2 FQNNGV.

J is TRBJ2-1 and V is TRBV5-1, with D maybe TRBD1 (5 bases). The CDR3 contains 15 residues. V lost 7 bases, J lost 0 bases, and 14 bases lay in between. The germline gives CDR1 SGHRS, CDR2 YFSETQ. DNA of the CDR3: TGCGCCAGCGCCACGACAGCACTCTCCTACAATGAGCAGTTCTTC. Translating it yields CASATTALSYNEQFF.

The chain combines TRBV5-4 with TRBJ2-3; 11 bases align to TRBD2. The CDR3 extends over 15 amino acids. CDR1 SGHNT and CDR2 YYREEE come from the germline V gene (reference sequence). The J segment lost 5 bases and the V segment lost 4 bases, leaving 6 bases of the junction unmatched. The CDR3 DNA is TGTGCCAGCAGCCCACAGGGGACTAGCGGAGATACGCAGTATTTT. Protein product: CASSPQGTSGDTQYF.

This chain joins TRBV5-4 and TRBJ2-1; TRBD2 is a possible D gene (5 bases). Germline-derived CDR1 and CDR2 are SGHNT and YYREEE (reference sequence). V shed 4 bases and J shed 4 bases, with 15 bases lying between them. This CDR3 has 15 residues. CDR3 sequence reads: CASSPQAGRYNEQFF. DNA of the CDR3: TGTGCCAGCAGCCCGCAGGCGGGTCGTTACAATGAGCAGTTCTTC.

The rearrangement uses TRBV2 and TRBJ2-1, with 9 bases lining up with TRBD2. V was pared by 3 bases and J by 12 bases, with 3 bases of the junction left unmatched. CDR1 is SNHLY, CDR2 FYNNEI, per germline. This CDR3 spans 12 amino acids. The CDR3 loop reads CASSEGGLAQFF. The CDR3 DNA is TGTGCCAGCAGTGAGGGGGGACTAGCGCAGTTCTTC.

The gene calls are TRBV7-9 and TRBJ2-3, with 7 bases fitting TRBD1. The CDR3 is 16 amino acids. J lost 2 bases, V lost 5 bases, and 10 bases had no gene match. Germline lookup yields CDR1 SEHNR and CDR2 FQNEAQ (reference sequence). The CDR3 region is CASSSVQGPDTDTQYF. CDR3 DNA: TGTGCCAGCAGCAGTGTACAGGGGCCCGACACAGATACGCAGTATTTT. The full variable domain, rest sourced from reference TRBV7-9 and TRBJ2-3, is DTGVSQNPRHKITKRGQNVTFRCDPISEHNRLYWYRQTLGQGPEFLTYFQNEAQLEKSRLLSDRFSAERPKGSFSTLEIQRTEQGDSAMYLCASSSVQGPDTDTQYFGPGTRLTVL.

This chain's CDR3 is CASSAGTSYNEQFF. In DNA form, the CDR3 reads TGTGCCAGCAGTGCCGGGACTTCTTACAATGAGCAGTTCTTC. The chain joins TRBV6-2 or TRBV6-3 to TRBJ2-1; the D gene is possibly TRBD2 (6 bases). The CDR3 loop spans 14 amino acids. CDR1 MNHEY and CDR2 SVGEGT come from the germline V gene. Trimming took off 5 bases at V and 4 bases at J, with 12 bases between the two ends.

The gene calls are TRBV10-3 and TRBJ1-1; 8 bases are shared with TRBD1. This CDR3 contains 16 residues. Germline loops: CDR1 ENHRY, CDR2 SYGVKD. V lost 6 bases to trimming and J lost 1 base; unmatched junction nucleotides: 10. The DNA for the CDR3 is TGTGCCATCAGGGAACGAGAACAGGGGGGGAACACTGAAGCTTTCTTT. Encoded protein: CAIREREQGGNTEAFF.

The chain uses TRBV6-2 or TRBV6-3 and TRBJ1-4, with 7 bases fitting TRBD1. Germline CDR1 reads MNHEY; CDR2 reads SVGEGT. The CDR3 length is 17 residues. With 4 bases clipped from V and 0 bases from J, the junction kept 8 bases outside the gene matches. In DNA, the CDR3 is TGTGCCAGCAGTTCCGGGACAGTTACTTCAACTAATGAAAAACTGTTTTTT. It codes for CASSSGTVTSTNEKLFF.